Below, 3 T cell receptor beta chains from the same sample are listed, as sequenced in a study of T-cell reconstitution after alpha-beta-depleted transplantation in children. Unique molecular identifiers were incorporated when the TCRbeta library was constructed. MiXCR was run by TCRdb on the PCR reads, yielding one entry per CDR3 protein. The sample yields roughly 610,000 distinct CDR3 sequences, over 9.5% seen once. Sequencing used PBMCs from the stem cell graft donor, obtained from the stem cell graft. Receptors were obtained from a human donor who donated a stem cell graft to a child with acute myeloid leukemia.

At least ten counts were recorded for this clonotype. The chain joins TRBV20-1 to TRBJ1-1; 8 nucleotides match TRBD1. Germline loops: CDR1 DFQATT, CDR2 SNEGSKA (reference sequence). The CDR3 is made up of 14 amino acids. The junction had 11 bases not matched to a gene; V was cut back by 6 bases and J by 5 bases. CDR3 region: CSAETGQGGTEAFF. Here the CDR3 DNA reads TGCAGTGCCGAAACTGGACAGGGTGGGACTGAAGCTTTCTTT.

There are a few counts of this clonotype. This chain connects TRBV20-1 to TRBJ2-3; 10 positions agree with TRBD1. The CDR3 spans 15 residues. The trim removed 3 bases at V and 8 bases at J, leaving 11 bases unmatched. CDR1 is DFQATT and CDR2 is SNEGSKA in the germline V gene (reference sequence). CDR3 sequence: CSARDPGQGLATQYF. CDR3 nucleotides: TGCAGTGCTAGGGACCCGGGACAGGGGTTGGCTACGCAGTATTTT.

This clonotype was picked up many times. The chain has TRBV5-6 and TRBJ2-7, with TRBD2 as a possible D gene (6 bases). V was cut by 0 bases and J by 2 bases, with 12 bases left in between. There are 15 residues in the CDR3. From germline, CDR1 is SGHDT and CDR2 YYEEEE. CDR3 protein: CASSLDSGGAYEQYF. DNA for the CDR3: TGTGCCAGCAGCTTGGATAGCGGCGGCGCCTACGAGCAGTACTTC.